This T cell receptor (beta chain) was sequenced in a study of blood T cell repertoires in COVID-19. About the study: Sites in the United States, Italy and Spain provided acute and convalescent COVID-19 samples.

In the original processing: Reference gene primer amplification yielded estimated nucleated cell counts. Sequencing used immunoSEQ multiplex PCR; TCRdb keeps in-frame clones, though not all of them. That table is the source of V, J and clone size, and D and trimming were worked out from the DNA. The sample holds approximately 440,000 clones, about 90% seen once. Cohort 3 donors counted as recovered after two negative PCRs, clearance, or resolved symptoms. Germline CDR1 LGHNA, CDR2 YNFKEQ. The CDR3 runs to 14 residues. The V and J ends lost 11 bases and 1 base respectively, with 15 bases between them. The chain uses TRBV4-2 and TRBJ1-5; D gene ambiguous. The sequenced material came from PBMCs or T cells enriched from blood (not recorded which). The TCR sequence derives from a man between 18 and 35 years old who had recovered from COVID-19. The CDR3 loop is CASPLIRSNQPQHF. CDR3 bases: TGTGCCTCTCCATTAATCAGGAGCAATCAGCCCCAGCATTTT.